The rows below give T cell receptor beta chains drawn from one sample of a study of shared clonotypes between healthy human individuals. Data came from immunoSEQ multiplex PCR; TCRdb stores just in-frame clones and leaves some out. The table shows approximately 2.3 million clones, with 85% to 95% occurring only once. The specimen sequenced was naive CD4+ T cells from PBMCs. All receptors come from a man between 18 and 29 years old in good health. Some clones in this sample may be carry-over from other donors' samples. Both conserved end residues are part of each CDR3. Each record gives: V gene, D gene, clone size, J gene, CDR3 protein, CDR3 DNA. A D gene is named only where the DNA matches it firmly. The size field is filled for only some rows; it gives once, few, many or a size class.

V gene: TRBV7-2
D gene: NA
clone size: NA
J gene: TRBJ2-2
CDR3 protein: CASSLASGTNTGELFF
CDR3 DNA: TGTGCCAGCAGCTTAGCGTCGGGGACGAACACCGGGGAGCTGTTTTTT

V gene: TRBV27
D gene: NA
clone size: NA
J gene: TRBJ2-7
CDR3 protein: CASSSASERGHSYEQYF
CDR3 DNA: TGTGCCAGCAGTTCGGCCTCCGAAAGAGGACACTCCTACGAGCAGTACTTC

V gene: TRBV27
D gene: NA
clone size: NA
J gene: TRBJ2-3
CDR3 protein: CASSFAGGLLAGYSTDTQYF
CDR3 DNA: TGTGCCAGCAGTTTTGCCGGGGGCCTTCTTGCGGGCTATAGCACAGATACGCAGTATTTT

V gene: TRBV30
D gene: NA
clone size: NA
J gene: TRBJ2-5
CDR3 protein: CAWSRTVETQYF
CDR3 DNA: TGTGCCTGGAGTCGCACCGTGGAGACCCAGTACTTC

V gene: TRBV2
D gene: TRBD1
clone size: NA
J gene: TRBJ2-7
CDR3 protein: CASSPGTGEGEQYF
CDR3 DNA: TGTGCCAGCAGCCCCGGGACAGGGGAGGGCGAGCAGTACTTC

V gene: TRBV6-5
D gene: NA
clone size: NA
J gene: TRBJ2-7
CDR3 protein: CASSDSGGHEQYF
CDR3 DNA: TGTGCCAGCAGTGACTCTGGTGGGCACGAGCAGTACTTC

V gene: TRBV5-1
D gene: NA
clone size: NA
J gene: TRBJ2-4
CDR3 protein: CASSLGQGMNIQYF
CDR3 DNA: TGCGCCAGCAGCTTGGGTCAGGGTATGAACATTCAGTACTTC

V gene: TRBV28
D gene: TRBD1
clone size: NA
J gene: TRBJ2-7
CDR3 protein: CASRGTGVVYEQYF
CDR3 DNA: TGTGCCAGCAGAGGGACAGGGGTCGTCTACGAGCAGTACTTC

V gene: TRBV7-2
D gene: TRBD2
clone size: NA
J gene: TRBJ2-5
CDR3 protein: CASSLGREGETQYF
CDR3 DNA: TGTGCCAGCAGCTTGGGGCGGGAGGGGGAGACCCAGTACTTC

V gene: TRBV4-1
D gene: TRBD2
clone size: NA
J gene: TRBJ2-5
CDR3 protein: CASSQRFRTRYQETQYF
CDR3 DNA: TGCGCCAGCAGCCAGCGATTTAGGACTAGATACCAAGAGACCCAGTACTTC

V gene: TRBV6-1
D gene: NA
clone size: NA
J gene: TRBJ2-7
CDR3 protein: CASSESGGAQYF
CDR3 DNA: TGTGCCAGCAGTGAATCGGGGGGCGCGCAGTACTTC

V gene: TRBV9
D gene: NA
clone size: NA
J gene: TRBJ1-1
CDR3 protein: CASSSLGENTEAFF
CDR3 DNA: TGTGCCAGCAGCTCCCTCGGGGAGAACACTGAAGCTTTCTTT

V gene: TRBV7-2
D gene: NA
clone size: NA
J gene: TRBJ1-5
CDR3 protein: CASSLQSNQPQHF
CDR3 DNA: TGTGCCAGCAGCTTGCAGAGCAATCAGCCCCAGCATTTT

V gene: TRBV6-5
D gene: NA
clone size: NA
J gene: TRBJ1-2
CDR3 protein: CASSYSPGQVGRYTF
CDR3 DNA: TGTGCCAGCAGTTACTCGCCCGGCCAGGTGGGTCGCTACACCTTC

V gene: TRBV18
D gene: NA
clone size: NA
J gene: TRBJ2-7
CDR3 protein: CASSPPGLSSYEQYF
CDR3 DNA: TGTGCCAGCTCACCACCAGGGTTAAGTTCCTACGAGCAGTACTTC

V gene: TRBV11-1
D gene: TRBD2
clone size: NA
J gene: TRBJ2-1
CDR3 protein: CASRDTSGRSSEQFF
CDR3 DNA: TGTGCCAGCAGGGATACTAGCGGGAGATCAAGTGAGCAGTTCTTC

V gene: TRBV28
D gene: NA
clone size: NA
J gene: TRBJ1-1
CDR3 protein: CASSQGGRGTEAFF
CDR3 DNA: TGTGCCAGCAGTCAAGGGGGTAGAGGCACTGAAGCTTTCTTT

V gene: TRBV7-9
D gene: NA
clone size: once
J gene: TRBJ2-5
CDR3 protein: CASSASPGRKEPQETQYF
CDR3 DNA: TGTGCCAGCAGCGCCTCTCCGGGACGCAAGGAACCCCAAGAGACCCAGTACTTC

V gene: TRBV27
D gene: NA
clone size: once
J gene: TRBJ1-1
CDR3 protein: CASSRRIHTEAFF
CDR3 DNA: TGTGCCAGCAGCCGCCGCATACACACTGAAGCTTTCTTT

V gene: TRBV28
D gene: NA
clone size: NA
J gene: TRBJ1-1
CDR3 protein: CASTGVMNTEAFF
CDR3 DNA: TGTGCCAGCACCGGAGTAATGAACACTGAAGCTTTCTTT

V gene: TRBV10-3
D gene: NA
clone size: NA
J gene: TRBJ2-3
CDR3 protein: CAISESSTLDGDTQYF
CDR3 DNA: TGTGCCATCAGTGAGTCTTCCACCCTCGACGGGGATACGCAGTATTTT

V gene: TRBV7-8
D gene: TRBD2
clone size: NA
J gene: TRBJ2-6
CDR3 protein: CASSLAWLAVSSGANVLTF
CDR3 DNA: TGTGCCAGCAGCTTAGCTTGGCTAGCGGTGTCCTCTGGGGCCAACGTCCTGACTTTC

V gene: TRBV5-1
D gene: TRBD1
clone size: NA
J gene: TRBJ2-5
CDR3 protein: CASSPGQGKETQYF
CDR3 DNA: TGCGCCAGCAGCCCCGGACAGGGAAAAGAGACCCAGTACTTC

V gene: TRBV5-1
D gene: TRBD2
clone size: NA
J gene: TRBJ2-5
CDR3 protein: CASSPAGGREKTQYF
CDR3 DNA: TGCGCCAGCAGCCCAGCGGGGGGACGGGAGAAGACCCAGTACTTC

V gene: TRBV5-6
D gene: NA
clone size: NA
J gene: TRBJ2-3
CDR3 protein: CASSFKPTDTQYF
CDR3 DNA: TGTGCCAGCAGCTTTAAGCCCACAGATACGCAGTATTTT

V gene: TRBV6-5
D gene: NA
clone size: NA
J gene: TRBJ2-3
CDR3 protein: CATRQPSTDTQYF
CDR3 DNA: TGTGCCACCCGACAGCCTAGCACAGATACGCAGTATTTT

V gene: TRBV7-7
D gene: TRBD1
clone size: NA
J gene: TRBJ2-3
CDR3 protein: CASSSTGKGDTQYF
CDR3 DNA: TGTGCCAGCAGCTCGACAGGGAAGGGGGATACGCAGTATTTT

V gene: TRBV18
D gene: NA
clone size: NA
J gene: TRBJ2-7
CDR3 protein: CASSPRWGTSDEQYF
CDR3 DNA: TGTGCCAGCTCACCACGGTGGGGCACGTCTGACGAGCAGTACTTC

V gene: TRBV7-9
D gene: NA
clone size: few
J gene: TRBJ2-5
CDR3 protein: CASSLMTVQETQYF
CDR3 DNA: TGTGCCAGCAGCTTAATGACAGTCCAAGAGACCCAGTACTTC

V gene: TRBV29-1
D gene: TRBD2
clone size: NA
J gene: TRBJ2-3
CDR3 protein: CSAGTKPAVTQYF
CDR3 DNA: TGCAGCGCCGGGACTAAGCCAGCCGTTACGCAGTATTTT

V gene: TRBV28
D gene: NA
clone size: NA
J gene: TRBJ2-5
CDR3 protein: CASKTPQETQYF
CDR3 DNA: TGTGCCAGCAAAACCCCGCAAGAGACCCAGTACTTC

V gene: TRBV6-6
D gene: TRBD2
clone size: NA
J gene: TRBJ2-1
CDR3 protein: CASSSTAGTRNEQFF
CDR3 DNA: TGTGCCAGCAGTAGCACCGCCGGGACTAGAAATGAGCAGTTCTTC

V gene: TRBV28
D gene: NA
clone size: NA
J gene: TRBJ1-5
CDR3 protein: CASSTLRGMGNQPQHF
CDR3 DNA: TGTGCCAGCAGTACCCTGAGAGGGATGGGCAATCAGCCCCAGCATTTT

V gene: TRBV28
D gene: NA
clone size: NA
J gene: TRBJ1-2
CDR3 protein: CASSLRAGLNYGYTF
CDR3 DNA: TGTGCCAGCAGTTTAAGGGCGGGACTTAACTATGGCTACACCTTC

V gene: TRBV6-5
D gene: TRBD1
clone size: NA
J gene: TRBJ2-1
CDR3 protein: CAAGQGVYNEQFF
CDR3 DNA: TGTGCCGCAGGGCAGGGGGTTTACAATGAGCAGTTCTTC

V gene: TRBV10-3
D gene: TRBD1
clone size: NA
J gene: TRBJ1-1
CDR3 protein: CAISGSDRGNTEAFF
CDR3 DNA: TGTGCCATCAGCGGATCGGACAGGGGAAACACTGAAGCTTTCTTT